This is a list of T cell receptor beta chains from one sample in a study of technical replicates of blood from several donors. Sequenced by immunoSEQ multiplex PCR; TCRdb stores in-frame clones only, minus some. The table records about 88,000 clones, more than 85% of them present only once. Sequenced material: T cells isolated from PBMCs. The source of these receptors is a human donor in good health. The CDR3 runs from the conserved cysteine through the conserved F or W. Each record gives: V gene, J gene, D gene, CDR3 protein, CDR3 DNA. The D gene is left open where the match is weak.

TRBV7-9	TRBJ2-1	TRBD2	CASKGGSANEQFF	TGTGCCAGCAAGGGCGGGAGTGCCAATGAGCAGTTCTTC
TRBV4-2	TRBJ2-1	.	CASSQVGLHNEQFF	TGTGCCAGCAGCCAAGTGGGACTGCACAATGAGCAGTTCTTC
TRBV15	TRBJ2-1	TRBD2	CATSNSQAGGLNEQFF	TGTGCCACCAGCAACTCCCAAGCGGGAGGCCTCAATGAGCAGTTCTTC
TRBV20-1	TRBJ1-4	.	CSAQGAEKLFF	TGCAGTGCCCAGGGTGCCGAGAAACTGTTTTTT
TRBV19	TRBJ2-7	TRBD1	CASSLSGTGGFEQYF	TGTGCCAGTAGTCTCTCTGGGACAGGGGGCTTCGAGCAGTACTTC
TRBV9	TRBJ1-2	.	CASSPEGRDYGYTF	TGTGCCAGCAGCCCCGAGGGCCGAGACTATGGCTACACCTTC
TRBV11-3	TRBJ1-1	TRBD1	CASSRTGGTEAFF	TGTGCCAGCAGTCGGACAGGGGGCACTGAAGCTTTCTTT
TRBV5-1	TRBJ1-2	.	CASSDFSLYGYTF	TGCGCCAGCAGCGACTTTAGTCTCTATGGCTACACCTTC
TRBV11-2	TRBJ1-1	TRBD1	CASTLDRGTEAFF	TGTGCCAGCACCCTAGACAGGGGCACTGAAGCTTTCTTT
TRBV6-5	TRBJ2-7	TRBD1	CASSQWTGATYEQYF	TGTGCCAGCAGTCAGTGGACAGGGGCCACCTACGAGCAGTACTTC
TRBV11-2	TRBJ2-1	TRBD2	CASSELAGYLNEQFF	TGTGCCAGCAGCGAACTAGCGGGCTATCTCAATGAGCAGTTCTTC
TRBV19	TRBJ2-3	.	CASSLGHGTDTQYF	TGTGCCAGTAGTTTGGGACACGGCACAGATACGCAGTATTTT
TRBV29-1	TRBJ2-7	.	CSVELRYEQYF	TGCAGCGTTGAGTTGCGCTACGAGCAGTACTTC
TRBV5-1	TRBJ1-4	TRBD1	CASSSQNGTANEKLFF	TGCGCCAGCAGCTCGCAAAATGGGACAGCTAATGAAAAACTGTTTTTT
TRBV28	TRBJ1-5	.	CASSPGEGSKPQHF	TGTGCCAGCAGTCCAGGGGAGGGGAGCAAGCCCCAGCATTTT
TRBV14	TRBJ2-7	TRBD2	CASSLLLAQHYEQYF	TGTGCCAGCAGCCTTTTACTAGCGCAACACTACGAGCAGTACTTC
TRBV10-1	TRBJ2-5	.	CASIPRDSQETQYF	TGCGCCAGCATCCCCCGGGACTCCCAAGAGACCCAGTACTTC
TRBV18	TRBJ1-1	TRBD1	CASSSTGTGNTEAFF	TGTGCCAGCTCATCTACCGGGACAGGGAACACTGAAGCTTTCTTT
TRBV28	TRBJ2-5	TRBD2	CAIRTSGSKETQYF	TGTGCCATCAGGACTAGCGGGAGCAAAGAGACCCAGTACTTC